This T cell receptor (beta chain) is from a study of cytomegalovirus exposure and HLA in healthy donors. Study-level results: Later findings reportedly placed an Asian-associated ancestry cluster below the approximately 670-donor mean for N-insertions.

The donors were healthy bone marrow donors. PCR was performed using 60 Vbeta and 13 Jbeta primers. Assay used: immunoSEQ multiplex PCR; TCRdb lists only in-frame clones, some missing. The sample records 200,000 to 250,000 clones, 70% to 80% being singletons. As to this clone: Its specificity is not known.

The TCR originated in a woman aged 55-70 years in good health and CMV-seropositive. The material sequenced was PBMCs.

The CDR3 is CASSRPGTFRKDYTF. The CDR3 DNA reads as TGTGCCAGCAGTCGTCCCGGGACATTTAGGAAGGACTACACCTTC. This chain uses TRBV6-5 with TRBJ1-2; tentatively, D is TRBD1 (6 bases). Germline-derived CDR1 and CDR2 are MNHEY and SVGAGI. V was clipped by 5 bases and J by 10 bases, with 23 bases between them. CDR3 size: 15 residues.